The 10 T cell receptor beta chains below all came from one sample that was sequenced in a study of CD8+CD57+ T cells in acquired aplastic anemia. CD8+CD57+ cell expansion, shown by flow cytometry, had occurred in the patients selected for sequencing. TCR beta VDJ and CDR3 were profiled, and genomic DNA was the template. MiXCR, applied by TCRdb to the reads, yields one record per CDR3 protein. The sample consists of 150,000 to 200,000 distinct CDR3 sequences, around 48% of them appearing once. Sequencing was done on a sample of sorted CD4+, CD8+, or CD8+CD57+ T cells (not recorded which) from PBMCs. The receptors stem from a human donor with aplastic anemia.

J is TRBJ1-6 and V is TRBV29-1; 7 nucleotides line up with TRBD1. This CDR3 is built from 15 residues. V lost 7 bases, J lost 8 bases, and 14 bases stayed unmatched. Germline CDR1 reads SQVTM; CDR2 reads ANQGSEA. The CDR3 sequence: CSARQGIGNHSPLHF. The CDR3 coding sequence is TGCAGCGCCCGACAGGGAATCGGAAATCATTCACCCCTCCACTTT.

Many counts were recorded for this clonotype. The chain combines TRBV5-4 with TRBJ1-1; D call uncertain. The V gene lost 0 bases and the J gene lost 5 bases, with 5 bases spanning the gap. Germline V gene sequence: CDR1 SGHNT, CDR2 YYREEE (reference sequence). The CDR3 is made up of 12 amino acids. The CDR3 bases are TGTGCCAGCAGCTTGGACAGTACTGAAGCTTTCTTT. It encodes CASSLDSTEAFF.

This clonotype was seen ten or more times. This chain connects TRBV4-1 to TRBJ1-2; D possibly corresponds to TRBD1 (6 bases). The germline gives CDR1 MGHRA, CDR2 YSYEKL. The CDR3 has 16 amino acids. The germline V and J ends were trimmed by 3 bases and 5 bases, with 19 bases remaining between them. The CDR3 DNA sequence: TGCGCCAGCAGCCATGGGATTCGGGGGGCGCGGTATGGCTACACCTTC. Its translation: CASSHGIRGARYGYTF.

In its sample, this clonotype was seen many times. The chain employs TRBV7-1 and TRBJ1-6; 9 bases map to TRBD1. TRBV7-1 is filed as an ORF, its function uncertain. V shed 2 bases, J shed 3 bases, and the junction held 14 bases outside the gene matches. This CDR3 has 20 amino acids. In DNA form, the CDR3 reads TGTGCCAGCAGCTCACAGGACAGGGGCGACTTAATCGACTATAATTCACCCCTCCACTTT. Translation gives CASSSQDRGDLIDYNSPLHF.

The chain has TRBV24-1 and TRBJ2-5; 8 bases match TRBD2. This CDR3 region has 13 residues. Trimming removed 4 bases from V and 4 bases from J; junction bases left unmatched: 1. CDR1 is KGHDR, CDR2 SFDVKD, per germline. The DNA for the CDR3 is TGTGCCACCAGTGAGAGCGGGGGAGAGACCCAGTACTTC. Amino acid sequence: CATSESGGETQYF.

This clonotype was observed a few times. CDR3: CAIKNTGNYEQYF. CDR3 sequence (DNA): TGTGCCATCAAGAATACAGGGAATTACGAGCAGTACTTC. J is TRBJ2-7 and V is TRBV10-3; tentatively, D is TRBD1 (6 bases). The ends were cut back, 7 bases at V and 4 bases at J, with 14 bases in the middle. In germline, CDR1 is ENHRY, CDR2 SYGVKD. CDR3 size: 13 residues.

About this clonotype itself: This clone may be a read error of a much larger clone one base away. The V call is TRBV12-5, the J call TRBJ1-1; the match to TRBD1 covers 8 bases. The CDR3 runs 12 residues. Germline V lookup: CDR1 LGHNT, CDR2 FRNRAP. DNA of the CDR3: TGTGCTAGTAGTTTGGGACAGGCTGAAGCTTTCTTT. Protein sequence: CASSLGQAEAFF.

The chain recombines TRBV10-3 with TRBJ1-6; the D gene is possibly TRBD1 (6 bases). CDR1 is ENHRY and CDR2 is SYGVKD in the germline V gene. The V end was cut by 4 bases, the J end by 9 bases, with 10 bases between. This CDR3 is 13 amino acids long. The chain's CDR3 is CAISVGQTSPLHF. The CDR3 DNA is TGTGCCATCAGTGTAGGACAGACTTCACCCCTCCACTTT.

This clonotype was observed a handful of times. The chain joins TRBV12-5 to TRBJ1-1, with a weak D call TRBD1 (5 bases). The CDR3 is made up of 19 amino acids. Trimming took 1 base from V and 2 from J, leaving 23 bases between them. Germline assignment: CDR1 LGHNT and CDR2 FRNRAP. CDR3 nucleotides: TGTGCTAGTGGTTTGGGACAGACAGTCTCATCGCAATATAACACTGAAGCTTTCTTT. Encoded protein: CASGLGQTVSSQYNTEAFF.

V and J are TRBV20-1 and TRBJ2-7; tentatively, D is TRBD2 (6 bases). Germline assignment: CDR1 DFQATT and CDR2 SNEGSKA (reference sequence). The CDR3 extends over 13 amino acids. V lost 5 bases to trimming and J lost 7 bases, with 18 bases between them. This CDR3 reads CSAGLAASGEQYF. CDR3 in DNA: TGCAGTGCTGGATTAGCGGCATCGGGGGAGCAGTACTTC.